This paragraph reports one T cell receptor beta chain. This clonotype was observed at least ten times. No cognate antigen has been identified for it. The input lacks base qualities; no much larger clone sits a single base away. TCR beta CDR3 regions were amplified from RNA transcripts. The TCR CDR3 was subjected to a first round of RT-PCR using the HTBI primer set and the Qiagen OneStep RT-PCR kit. Libraries were constructed in a second round of multiplex PCR, after which size selection and purification were carried out. Paired-end sequencing of the libraries was performed with 100 bp reads on an Illumina HiSeq2000. As for the original processing: SOAPnuke was used to process the raw data, throwing out any read that contained adapters or uncalled bases, had a mean Phred below 15, or lacked an exact constant-primer or identifier match. COPE v1.2.5 was used to merge the high-quality paired reads, and each unique nucleotide sequence was defined as a clonotype. Clonotypes were aligned to IMGT TRBV, TRBD and TRBJ reference segments using MiTCR v1.1. Only V-J combinations with frequency above 0.0001, covering 98% to 99.2% of repertoires, were analysed. A TCS score was defined as the ratio between F50 (clonal expansion) and ExV (chaos), using BLOSUM62-based TCRdist between CDR3 peptides within each V-J. Welch's t-statistics and random forest reduced fewer than 600 V-J features to 13, which were used in a naive Bayes classifier (R e1071). TCRdb handled the public reads itself, with Q25 trimming in fastp and clone calling in MiXCR, and kept productive beta chains. Every entry covers one CDR3 protein and lists the most common genes and DNA from its rows. These V and J calls rely on TCRdb rather than the paper's analysis. This sample gives about 420,000 distinct CDR3 sequences in total; roughly 14% of them show up just once. Approximately 14% of the sample goes to the ten largest clones.

The source of the sample is a study of T cells in Graves' hyperthyroidism and ophthalmopathy (dated by TCRdb to about 2019). With regard to the full study: Peripheral blood was collected at initial diagnosis, before any treatment. To identify distinguishing TCR V-J signatures, a discovery cohort of 100 or so patients was used, comprising 43 with Graves' ophthalmopathy and roughly 60 with stable Graves' hyperthyroidism. After sampling, hyperthyroidism patients received methimazole starting at 30 mg daily, and ophthalmopathy patients received high-dose intravenous methylprednisolone. Prospective prediction of ophthalmopathy was tested in an independent validation cohort of approximately 18 hyperthyroidism patients and 15 to 17 patients who later progressed to ophthalmopathy. The roughly 100 discovery patients were randomly divided into training and test sets at a 7:3 ratio. In about six Graves' hyperthyroidism patients, the study also compared T-cell repertoires from thyroid tissue with T-cell repertoires from blood. The paper describes TCR Vbeta CDR3 sequencing of some 130 peripheral blood samples, made up of about 41 ophthalmopathy patients, around 78 hyperthyroidism patients and around 17 progressor patients.

A patient counted as having stable Graves' hyperthyroidism if no progression to ophthalmopathy occurred over 18 months of follow-up. Hyperthyroidism patients were aged 18 to 65 years and newly diagnosed, with disease duration of less than 2 months. The study excluded patients with uncontrolled infections, other autoimmune diseases, pregnancy or lactation. Diagnoses were based on clinical symptoms, serum thyroxine and TRAb, thyroid ultrasound and orbital computed tomography. Ficoll-Paque density gradient centrifugation was used to isolate PBMCs from 8.5 to 10 ml of fresh peripheral blood. Total RNA was extracted with Trizol reagent, and quality was checked on an Agilent 2100 Bioanalyzer. Based on the germline V gene, the CDR1 and CDR2 sequences are SGHRS and YFSETQ. V has 4 bases trimmed and J has 4 bases trimmed; junction bases matching no gene number 0. The CDR3 starts with the cysteine, ends with the phenylalanine, and has 13 residues. Only CDR3 DNA remains: 39 bases, in frame from the first base.

Paper-wide results and their limitations: In validation, the model predicted progression to ophthalmopathy with approximately 71% sensitivity and about 72% specificity, a median of around six months before onset. Sample size was not statistically predetermined, and investigators were not blinded to group allocation. Most expanded thyroid clonotypes (frequency above 0.001) were also detected in blood, suggesting blood repertoires may reflect thyroid immune responses. A model built on a 13 V-J signature distinguished ophthalmopathy from stable hyperthyroidism, reaching over 85% sensitivity and 81% to 83% specificity in cross-validation and 80%/75% in testing.

The sequence was collected from a woman between 18 and 29 years old with Graves' hyperthyroidism. Sequenced input: blood. This sequence uses TRBV5-1 and TRBJ1-1; 11 bases in between match TRBD1. The CDR3 region has the sequence CASSGTGGTEAFF. The DNA reads TGCGCCAGCAGCGGGACAGGGGGCACTGAAGCTTTCTTT.